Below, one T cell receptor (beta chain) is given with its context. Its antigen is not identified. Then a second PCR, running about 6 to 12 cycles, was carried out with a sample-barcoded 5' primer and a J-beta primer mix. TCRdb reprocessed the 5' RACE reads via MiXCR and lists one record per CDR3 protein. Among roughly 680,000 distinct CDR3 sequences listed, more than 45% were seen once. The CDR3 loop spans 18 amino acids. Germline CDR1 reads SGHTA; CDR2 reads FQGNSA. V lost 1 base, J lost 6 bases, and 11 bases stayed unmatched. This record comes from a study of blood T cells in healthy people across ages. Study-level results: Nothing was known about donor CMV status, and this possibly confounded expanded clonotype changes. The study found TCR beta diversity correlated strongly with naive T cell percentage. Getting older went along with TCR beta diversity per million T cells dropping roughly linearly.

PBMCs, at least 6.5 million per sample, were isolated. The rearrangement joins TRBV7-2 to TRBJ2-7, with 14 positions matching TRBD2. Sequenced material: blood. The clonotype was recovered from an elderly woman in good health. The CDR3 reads CASSLVPGTSGRSGEQYF. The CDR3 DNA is TGTGCCAGCAGCTTAGTCCCCGGGACTAGCGGGAGATCGGGCGAGCAGTACTTC.